The rows below give T cell receptor beta chains drawn from one sample of a study of cytomegalovirus exposure and HLA in healthy donors. Generated by immunoSEQ multiplex PCR, the TCRdb table keeps only in-frame clones and is missing some. The sample carries 200,000 to 250,000 clones, about 70% recorded once. Input material: PBMCs. The receptors here all came from a woman aged 25 to 39 in good health and CMV-seronegative. CDR3s include the opening cysteine and the closing phenylalanine or tryptophan. The order of the fields is clone size, D gene, J gene, V gene, CDR3 protein, CDR3 DNA. D genes are given only for firm matches. Some rows mark clone size as missing; the rest say once, few, many or name a class of expanded clone.

>NA|TRBD2|TRBJ2-1|TRBV5-4
CASSLGWSGGAYEQFF
TGTGCCAGCAGCTTGGGGTGGAGCGGGGGGGCGTATGAGCAGTTCTTC
>few|NA|TRBJ1-1|TRBV25-1
CASSEFRGEAFF
TGTGCCAGCAGTGAATTCAGAGGGGAAGCTTTCTTT
>few|TRBD2|TRBJ2-3|TRBV7-9
CASSSTSGGSQYF
TGTGCCAGCAGCTCAACTAGCGGTGGGTCGCAGTATTTT
>NA|TRBD1|TRBJ2-3|TRBV6-5
CASSYLRGTDTQYF
TGTGCCAGCAGTTACCTCAGGGGGACAGATACGCAGTATTTT
>few|NA|TRBJ1-1|TRBV5-5
CASSFGRGNTEAFF
TGTGCCAGCAGCTTCGGACGGGGAAACACTGAAGCTTTCTTT
>once|NA|TRBJ1-2|TRBV4-1
CASTPYLANYGYTF
TGCGCCAGCACCCCGTACCTAGCTAACTATGGCTACACCTTC
>NA|TRBD1|TRBJ1-3|TRBV7-4
CASSSASKRTGRLLGNTIYF
TGTGCCAGCAGCTCAGCAAGCAAGAGGACAGGCCGTCTGTTGGGGAACACCATATATTTT
>NA|NA|TRBJ2-7|TRBV5-1
CASSSSGVSTYEQYF
TGCGCCAGCAGCTCCTCGGGAGTCAGTACCTACGAGCAGTACTTC
>NA|NA|TRBJ2-7|TRBV5-6
CASSLTSRYEQYF
TGTGCCAGCAGCTTGACTAGTAGGTACGAGCAGTACTTC
>NA|NA|TRBJ2-7|TRBV7-9
CSSSLLPTEQYF
TGTTCCAGCAGCTTACTCCCTACCGAGCAGTACTTC
>NA|NA|TRBJ2-7|TRBV13
CASGSLPYREQYF
TGTGCCAGCGGGAGCCTTCCGTATCGGGAGCAGTACTTC
>NA|TRBD2|TRBJ2-7|TRBV30
CAWSSPAGGPDQYF
TGTGCCTGGAGTAGTCCAGCGGGAGGCCCAGATCAGTACTTC
>once|NA|TRBJ1-1|TRBV15
CATSTTDGLKAEAFF
TGTGCCACCAGCACTACTGACGGACTGAAGGCTGAAGCTTTCTTT
>NA|TRBD2|TRBJ2-1|TRBV6-6
CASSPTSGGQFF
TGTGCCAGCAGCCCGACTAGCGGGGGACAGTTCTTC
>few|NA|TRBJ2-2|TRBV6-1
CASRFSGNTGELFF
TGTGCCAGCAGATTCAGCGGGAACACCGGGGAGCTGTTTTTT
>NA|NA|TRBJ2-3|TRBV4-2
CASSQDGHFEGTDTQYF
TGTGCCAGCAGCCAAGATGGACACTTTGAGGGCACAGATACGCAGTATTTT
>NA|TRBD1|TRBJ1-5|TRBV7-9
CSSSTGTVASNQPQHF
TGTTCCAGCAGCACCGGGACAGTCGCTAGCAATCAGCCCCAGCATTTT
>NA|NA|TRBJ2-3|TRBV19
CASSQQGPPTDTQYF
TGTGCCAGTAGTCAGCAGGGGCCCCCCACAGATACGCAGTATTTT
>NA|NA|TRBJ2-3|TRBV7-9
CASSPAAVSTDTQYF
TGTGCCAGCAGCCCGGCGGCGGTTAGCACAGATACGCAGTATTTT
>NA|TRBD2|TRBJ2-3|TRBV11-3
CASSGSGGRGDGTDTQYF
TGTGCCAGCAGCGGTAGCGGGGGCCGCGGAGATGGCACAGATACGCAGTATTTT